The rows below give T cell receptor beta chains drawn from one sample of a study of shared clonotypes between healthy human individuals. Data came from immunoSEQ multiplex PCR; TCRdb stores just in-frame clones and leaves some out. The sample has approximately 2,300,000 clones, under 95% seen once. Source material: naive CD4+ T cells from PBMCs. These receptors were obtained from a man aged 18 to 30 in good health. Some clones in this sample may be carry-over from other donors' samples. Each CDR3 is given with its conserved first and last residue. The D gene is left open where the match is weak. Not every row has a clone size; where given, it reads once, few, many or a size class.

abundance,j_gene,d_gene,v_gene,CDR3nt,CDR3aa
.,TRBJ2-7,.,TRBV5-6,TGTGCCAGCAGCTTGTGGCCTCCGGTGGACGAGCAGTACTTC,CASSLWPPVDEQYF
.,TRBJ2-2,TRBD2,TRBV27,TGTGCCAGCAGTCTAGGGGCTAGCGGGAACACCGGGGAGCTGTTTTTT,CASSLGASGNTGELFF
.,TRBJ1-2,TRBD1,TRBV4-2,TGTGCCAGCAGCCAAGTTGACAGGGCCTTACGGGGCTACACCTTC,CASSQVDRALRGYTF
.,TRBJ1-2,.,TRBV5-5,TGTGCCAGCAGCTTTGGCCCTATGGGGGGCCTAGGCTACACCTTC,CASSFGPMGGLGYTF
.,TRBJ2-3,.,TRBV29-1,TGCAGCGTTGTCGGGAGTTTCGTAGGGACAGATACGCAGTATTTT,CSVVGSFVGTDTQYF
.,TRBJ2-4,.,TRBV11-2,TGTGCCAGCAGCTTAGATAGGGTAGGGGCGGGAAACATTCAGTACTTC,CASSLDRVGAGNIQYF
.,TRBJ2-1,.,TRBV5-6,TGTGCCAGCTTTCCGGGAACGGGGGAGCAGTTCTTC,CASFPGTGEQFF
.,TRBJ2-7,TRBD2,TRBV18,TGTGCCAGCTCGGTAGCGGGAGGGTCCTACGAGCAGTACTTC,CASSVAGGSYEQYF
.,TRBJ2-3,.,TRBV5-1,TGCGCCAGCAGCTCTCATATGAACACAGATACGCAGTATTTT,CASSSHMNTDTQYF
.,TRBJ2-3,.,TRBV2,TGTGCCAGCAGTTGGACAGATACGCAGTATTTT,CASSWTDTQYF
.,TRBJ1-2,.,TRBV28,TGTGCCAGCAGTCGTACAGGGTATGGCTACACCTTC,CASSRTGYGYTF
.,TRBJ2-3,.,TRBV19,TGTGCCAGTAGTGACAGGAGCACAGATACGCAGTATTTT,CASSDRSTDTQYF
.,TRBJ2-1,TRBD2,TRBV9,TGTGCCAGCACCTCAGGGACTAGCGGTTTCAATGAGCAGTTCTTC,CASTSGTSGFNEQFF
.,TRBJ1-1,.,TRBV18,TGTGCCAGCTCACTCACCGGGGTAAACACTGAAGCTTTCTTT,CASSLTGVNTEAFF
.,TRBJ1-1,.,TRBV5-1,TGCGCCAGCAGGGAGTCCGGGTTGACAAACACTGAAGCTTTCTTT,CASRESGLTNTEAFF
.,TRBJ1-2,TRBD1,TRBV5-5,TGTGCCAGCAGCCTAGGGGGCACGGGAGGCTACACCTTC,CASSLGGTGGYTF
.,TRBJ1-6,.,TRBV10-3,TGTGCCATCGGCGGACAAGCATCCAATTCACCCCTCCACTTT,CAIGGQASNSPLHF
.,TRBJ1-1,.,TRBV20-1,TGCAGTGCGGGTGACAGCACTGAAGCTTTCTTT,CSAGDSTEAFF
.,TRBJ2-7,.,TRBV6-5,TGTGCCAGCAGTTACTCCACCAGCCCCCCCTACGAGCAGTACTTC,CASSYSTSPPYEQYF
.,TRBJ2-1,.,TRBV7-3,TGTGCCAGCAGCTCTCGGACTCTCGGCAATGAGCAGTTCTTC,CASSSRTLGNEQFF
.,TRBJ2-7,.,TRBV15,TGTGCCACCAGCAGAGATCAGGGAATCTCCTACGAGCAGTACTTC,CATSRDQGISYEQYF
.,TRBJ2-3,.,TRBV9,TGTGCCAGCAGCGCGCGGGTAAGCACAGATACGCAGTATTTT,CASSARVSTDTQYF
.,TRBJ1-5,TRBD1,TRBV29-1,TGCAGCGCCCTACTGGGGGACAGGGACAATCAGCCCCAGCATTTT,CSALLGDRDNQPQHF
.,TRBJ2-4,.,TRBV28,TGTGCCAGCAGTTCCCCCAGGATTCAGTACTTC,CASSSPRIQYF
.,TRBJ2-7,.,TRBV4-3,TGCGCCAGCAGCCGCGACACTTACCGGGACGAGCAGTACTTC,CASSRDTYRDEQYF
.,TRBJ1-6,TRBD1,TRBV9,TGTGCCAGCAGCGTAGGGGGACAGGGGGCAAGGTCACCCCTCCACTTT,CASSVGGQGARSPLHF
.,TRBJ2-7,TRBD2,TRBV5-1,TGCGCCAGCAGAAAATTAGCGGGAGACCCCTACGAGCAGTACTTC,CASRKLAGDPYEQYF
.,TRBJ1-4,TRBD1,TRBV27,TGTGCCAGCAGTTTATTCTGGACAGGGAATAATGAAAAACTGTTTTTT,CASSLFWTGNNEKLFF
.,TRBJ2-2,.,TRBV15,TGTGCCACCAGCAACCGGGACAAAAACACCGGGGAGCTGTTTTTT,CATSNRDKNTGELFF
.,TRBJ1-4,TRBD1,TRBV7-8,TGTGCCAGCAGCTTGCGGACAGGGGGCGTTGGTGAAAAACTGTTTTTT,CASSLRTGGVGEKLFF
.,TRBJ2-3,TRBD1,TRBV12-5,TGTGCTAGTATGGACAGGGGGGTACCTAGCACAGATACGCAGTATTTT,CASMDRGVPSTDTQYF
.,TRBJ2-2,.,TRBV30,TGTGCCTGGACTCGGGCCGGGGAGCTGTTTTTT,CAWTRAGELFF
.,TRBJ2-7,.,TRBV11-2,TGTGCCAGCAGTCGAACCGGGACGGGCTCCTACGAGCAGTACTTC,CASSRTGTGSYEQYF
.,TRBJ2-7,TRBD2,TRBV11-1,TGTGCCAGCAGCCTCTGGGGGGGGACCTACGAGCAGTACTTC,CASSLWGGTYEQYF
.,TRBJ2-6,TRBD1,TRBV5-1,TGCGCCAGCAGCTGGGACAGCCATAGTGGGGCCAACGTCCTGACTTTC,CASSWDSHSGANVLTF
once,TRBJ2-3,.,TRBV28,TGTGCCAGCACCTCCTCTCGGCGAGTTGGTACGCGGTATTTT,CASTSSRRVGTRYF
.,TRBJ1-2,.,TRBV11-2,TGTGCCAGCAGTACCGGACAGTTCTATGGCTACACCTTC,CASSTGQFYGYTF
.,TRBJ2-7,TRBD2,TRBV4-1,TGCGCCAGCAGCCAGGCACGCCCGCAGCGGGATCACACCTACGAGCAGTACTTC,CASSQARPQRDHTYEQYF
once,TRBJ2-1,.,TRBV4-3,TGCGCCAGCAGCCAAGATTTCGGGGGCGGCTACAATGAGCAGTTCTTC,CASSQDFGGGYNEQFF
.,TRBJ2-7,TRBD1,TRBV6-5,TGTGCCAGCAGTCCCTCCGGGACAGGAATCTACGAGCAGTACTTC,CASSPSGTGIYEQYF
.,TRBJ2-1,.,TRBV5-1,TGCGCCAGCAGCTTGCAGGAGCTAGGGGGTTACAATGAGCAGTTCTTC,CASSLQELGGYNEQFF
.,TRBJ2-7,TRBD2,TRBV7-9,TGTGCCAGCAGCCCCATGGGGGCAGCGGGAGACGAGCAGTACTTC,CASSPMGAAGDEQYF
few,TRBJ1-5,.,TRBV28,TGTGCCAGCAGTTTCCGCAATCAGCCCCAGCATTTT,CASSFRNQPQHF
.,TRBJ1-2,.,TRBV7-2,TGTGCCAGCAGCTCCCGGGGCGCTCTGAAGGGCTACACCTTC,CASSSRGALKGYTF
.,TRBJ2-5,TRBD1,TRBV6-5,TGTGCCAGCAGTTGGGACAGACAGCAAGAGACCCAGTACTTC,CASSWDRQQETQYF
.,TRBJ1-5,.,TRBV20-1,TGCAGTGCTAGCCAGCCCCCCCAGCATTTT,CSASQPPQHF
.,TRBJ1-5,.,TRBV18,TGTGCCAGCTCACCTTTGTCGGCAGCTAATCAGCCCCAGCATTTT,CASSPLSAANQPQHF
.,TRBJ2-3,TRBD2,TRBV5-1,TGCGCCAGCAGCTTGGCCCAGCGGGAGGGCACAGATACGCAGTATTTT,CASSLAQREGTDTQYF
.,TRBJ2-7,.,TRBV28,TGTGCCAGCAGTCCGCCGGGTCACTCCTACGAGCAGTACTTC,CASSPPGHSYEQYF
.,TRBJ2-7,.,TRBV27,TGTGCCAGTTATGACAGGATTTTGGGTTACGAGCAGTACTTC,CASYDRILGYEQYF
once,TRBJ2-1,TRBD1,TRBV7-6,TGTGCCAGCAGCTTGTCGTGGGGACAGGGGGTTTATGAGCAGTTCTTC,CASSLSWGQGVYEQFF
.,TRBJ2-1,.,TRBV29-1,TGCAGCGTACGGACACTACCCAATGAGCAGTTCTTC,CSVRTLPNEQFF
.,TRBJ2-7,.,TRBV29-1,TGCAGCGTTGAGATTAGCGGCAGCGCCTACGAGCAGTACTTC,CSVEISGSAYEQYF
.,TRBJ1-2,TRBD1,TRBV4-1,TGCGCCAGCAGCCCAGGGACAGGGCGTCCCTATGGCTACACCTTC,CASSPGTGRPYGYTF
once,TRBJ2-1,.,TRBV20-1,TGCAGTGCTGAACCCGGGGCCTACACGTTCTTC,CSAEPGAYTFF
.,TRBJ2-4,.,TRBV1,TGCACCAGCAGGAGTCGTAGTATGCAGGGTGCCTTCGATTTAGCCAAAAACATTCAGTACTTC,CTSRSRSMQGAFDLAKNIQYF
once,TRBJ1-3,.,TRBV18,TGTGCCAGCTCACCACGCATCTCTGGAAACACCATATATTTT,CASSPRISGNTIYF
.,TRBJ1-3,TRBD1,TRBV6-1,TGTGCCAGCAGGACAGGGGGTGCTGGAAACACCATATATTTT,CASRTGGAGNTIYF
.,TRBJ1-1,TRBD1,TRBV18,TGTGCCAGCTCACCGGCCGTGCAGGGGGACACTGAAGCTTTCTTT,CASSPAVQGDTEAFF
.,TRBJ2-7,.,TRBV7-3,TGTGCCAGCAGCTTAACCGGGTCCGACGAGCAGTACTTC,CASSLTGSDEQYF